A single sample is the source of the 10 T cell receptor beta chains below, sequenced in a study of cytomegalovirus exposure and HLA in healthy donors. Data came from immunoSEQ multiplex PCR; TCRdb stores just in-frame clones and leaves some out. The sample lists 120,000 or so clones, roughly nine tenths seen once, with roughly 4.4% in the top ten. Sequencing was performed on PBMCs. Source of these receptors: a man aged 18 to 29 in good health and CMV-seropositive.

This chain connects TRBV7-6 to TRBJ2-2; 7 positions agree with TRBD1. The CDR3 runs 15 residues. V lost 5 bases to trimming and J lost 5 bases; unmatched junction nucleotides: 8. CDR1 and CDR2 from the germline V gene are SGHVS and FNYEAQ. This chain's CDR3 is CASSRGGVGTGELFF. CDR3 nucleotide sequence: TGTGCCAGCAGCCGAGGGGGCGTAGGAACCGGGGAGCTGTTTTTT.

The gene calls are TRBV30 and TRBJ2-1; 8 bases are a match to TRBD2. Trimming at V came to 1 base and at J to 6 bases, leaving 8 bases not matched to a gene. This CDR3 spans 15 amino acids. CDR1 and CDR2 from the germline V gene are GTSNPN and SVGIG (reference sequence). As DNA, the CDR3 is TGTGCCTGGAGTGCTTCGGGGGGGCTCTTCAATGAGCAGTTCTTC. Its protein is CAWSASGGLFNEQFF.

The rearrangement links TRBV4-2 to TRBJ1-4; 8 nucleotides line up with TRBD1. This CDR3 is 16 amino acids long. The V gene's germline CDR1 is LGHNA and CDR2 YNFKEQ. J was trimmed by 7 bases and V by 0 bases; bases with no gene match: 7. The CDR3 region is CASSQDTQGAGEKLFF. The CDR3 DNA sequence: TGTGCCAGCAGCCAAGACACCCAGGGGGCGGGTGAAAAACTGTTTTTT.

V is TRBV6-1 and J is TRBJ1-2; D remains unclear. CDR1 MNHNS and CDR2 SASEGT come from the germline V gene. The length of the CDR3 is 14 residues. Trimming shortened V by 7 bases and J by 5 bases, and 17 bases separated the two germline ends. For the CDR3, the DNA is TGTGCCAGCACCGATGGTCCCTTTCAGTATGGCTACACCTTC. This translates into CASTDGPFQYGYTF.

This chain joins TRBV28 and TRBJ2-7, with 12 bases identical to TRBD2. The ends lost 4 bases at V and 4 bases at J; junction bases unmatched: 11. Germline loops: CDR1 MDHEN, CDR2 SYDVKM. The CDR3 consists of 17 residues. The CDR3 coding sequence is TGTGCCAGCAGTTCTAGCGGGGGGGCCCGTTTACCTTACGAGCAGTACTTC. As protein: CASSSSGGARLPYEQYF.

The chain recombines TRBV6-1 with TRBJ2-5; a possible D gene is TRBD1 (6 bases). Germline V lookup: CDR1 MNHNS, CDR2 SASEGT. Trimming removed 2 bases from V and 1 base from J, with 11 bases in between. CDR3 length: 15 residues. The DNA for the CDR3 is TGTGCCAGCAGTGAAATTGGGGGCGCCCAAGAGACCCAGTACTTC. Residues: CASSEIGGAQETQYF.

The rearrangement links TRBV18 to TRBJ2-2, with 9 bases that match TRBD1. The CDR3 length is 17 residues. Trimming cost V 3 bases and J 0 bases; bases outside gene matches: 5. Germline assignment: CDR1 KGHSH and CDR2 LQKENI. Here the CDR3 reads CASSPSTGGPNTGELFF. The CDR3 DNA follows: TGTGCCAGCTCACCTTCGACAGGGGGACCGAACACCGGGGAGCTGTTTTTT.

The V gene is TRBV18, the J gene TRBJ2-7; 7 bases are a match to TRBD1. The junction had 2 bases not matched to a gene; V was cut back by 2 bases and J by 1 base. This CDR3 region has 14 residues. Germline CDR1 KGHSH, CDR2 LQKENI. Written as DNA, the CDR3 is TGTGCCAGCTCACCAAGGGACAGATCCTACGAGCAGTACTTC. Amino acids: CASSPRDRSYEQYF.

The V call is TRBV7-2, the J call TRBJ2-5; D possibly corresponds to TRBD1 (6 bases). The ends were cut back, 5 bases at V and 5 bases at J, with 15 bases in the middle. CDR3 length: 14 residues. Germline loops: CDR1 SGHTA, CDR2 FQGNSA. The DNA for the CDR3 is TGTGCCAGCAGCCCCAGGGACATTCGGGAGACCCAGTACTTC. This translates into CASSPRDIRETQYF.

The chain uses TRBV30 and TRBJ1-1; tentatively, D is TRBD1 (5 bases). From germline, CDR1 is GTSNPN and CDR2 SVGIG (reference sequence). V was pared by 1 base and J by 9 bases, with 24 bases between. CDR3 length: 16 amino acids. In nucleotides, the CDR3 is TGTGCCTGGAGTGGCTTTTCCCCCCATCACAGGAACAAAGCTTTCTTT. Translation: CAWSGFSPHHRNKAFF.